Given below is one TCR beta chain in context. Its antigen is still unknown. This CDR3 spans 14 amino acids. Germline loops: CDR1 SGHNT, CDR2 YYREEE (reference sequence). The V end lost 4 bases, the J end lost 0 bases, and 11 bases lay between the germline ends. The naive gate required viable CD3+CD4+ or CD3+CD8+ cells with CCR7+CD45RA+CD45RO-CD95-CD27+CD28+ phenotype. This related bone marrow graft donor gave peripheral blood on the day of marrow donation. Clones were sequenced by immunoSEQ multiplex PCR, and TCRdb holds only the in-frame ones, with some missing. The profile shows roughly 30,000 clones, 75% to 95% of them singletons. This record comes from a study of T cells after posttransplantation cyclophosphamide. Whole-study findings and limits: Donor CD8+ memory clones often dominated recipient blood repertoires at later times. TRB overlap between skin or GI tissue T cells and blood was limited. TRB clonality was highly associated with recipient CMV seropositivity and reactivation.

The source of this sequence is a woman aged 60-75 years in good health, CMV-negative, and a related stem cell transplant donor. Sequences were obtained from naive CD4+ T cells sorted from PBMCs. The chain links TRBV5-4 to TRBJ2-7; maybe TRBD1 (6 bases). The CDR3 is CASSTRDNSYEQYF. The CDR3 DNA is TGTGCCAGCAGCACCCGGGACAACTCCTACGAGCAGTACTTC.